The 6 T cell receptor beta chains below come from one sample, sequenced in a study of control samples from healthy donors and cancer patients. The protocol was immunoSEQ multiplex PCR, while the TCRdb copy is restricted to in-frame clones and leaves out a portion. The data contain some 140,000 clones, roughly 90% of them seen just once; the ten biggest clones take up about 11%. Material for sequencing was blood. Receptors were obtained from a man younger than 45 in good health.

The V and J genes are TRBV5-1 and TRBJ1-4; tentatively, D is TRBD1 (6 bases). The CDR3 sequence is 16 residues long. Per the germline V gene, CDR1 is SGHRS and CDR2 is YFSETQ. The germline V and J ends were trimmed by 4 bases and 3 bases, with 16 bases remaining between them. CDR3 protein: CASSSGQSVANEKLFF. The CDR3 DNA sequence: TGCGCCAGCAGCAGTGGACAGTCGGTTGCTAATGAAAAACTGTTTTTT. Variable domain in full (rest from reference TRBV5-1 and TRBJ1-4): KAGVTQTPRYLIKTRGQQVTLSCSPISGHRSVSWYQQTPGQGLQFLFEYFSETQRNKGNFPGRFSGRQFSNSRSEMNVSTLELGDSALYLCASSSGQSVANEKLFFGSGTQLSVL.

The rearrangement joins TRBV28 to TRBJ1-2; D perhaps matches TRBD1 (5 bases). The CDR3 is made up of 14 amino acids. V shed 3 bases and J shed 7 bases, with 15 bases lying between them. Looked up from germline, CDR1 is MDHEN and CDR2 is SYDVKM. The CDR3 here is CASSFQGLTRGYTF. In DNA, the CDR3 is TGTGCCAGCAGTTTTCAGGGTCTTACGCGTGGCTACACCTTC.

The chain is built from TRBV19 and TRBJ1-1; D possibly corresponds to TRBD1 (5 bases). Germline loops: CDR1 LNHDA, CDR2 SQIVND (reference sequence). Trimming took off 7 bases at V and 0 bases at J, with 15 bases between the two ends. The CDR3 contains 15 residues. The CDR3 sequence: CASTVQGRVNTEAFF. CDR3 DNA sequence: TGTGCCAGTACTGTGCAGGGCAGGGTGAACACTGAAGCTTTCTTT. Using reference TRBV19 and TRBJ1-1 for the parts outside the CDR3, the full variable domain is DGGITQSPKYLFRKEGQNVTLSCEQNLNHDAMYWYRQDPGQGLRLIYYSQIVNDFQKGDIAEGYSVSREKKESFPLTVTSAQKNPTAFYLCASTVQGRVNTEAFFGQGTRLTVV.

The chain has TRBV10-2 and TRBJ1-5, with D hard to call. This CDR3 is built from 14 residues. Trimming removed 2 bases at V and 2 bases at J, with 7 bases between. The germline V gene has CDR1 WSHSY and CDR2 SAAADI. CDR3 sequence: CASSEVGGNQPQHF. CDR3 coding DNA: TGCGCCAGCAGTGAGGTTGGTGGCAATCAGCCCCAGCATTTT.

The rearrangement joins TRBV29-1 to TRBJ2-3; tentatively, D is TRBD1 (6 bases). V was shortened by 7 bases and J by 2 bases, with 10 bases between the two germline ends. This CDR3 has 12 residues. The germline V gene has CDR1 SQVTM and CDR2 ANQGSEA. The CDR3 sequence is CSGTEFTDTQYF. Here the CDR3 DNA reads TGCAGCGGGACAGAATTCACAGATACGCAGTATTTT.

This clone was found a few times. This chain links TRBV29-1 with TRBJ2-5; D might be TRBD1 or TRBD2, each matching 5 bases. The CDR3 is 12 amino acids. Trimming cost V 5 bases and J 6 bases, with 13 bases left between them. CDR1 and CDR2 (germline): SQVTM, ANQGSEA. CDR3 sequence: CSVWEGTKTQYF. Written as DNA, the CDR3 is TGCAGCGTTTGGGAAGGGACGAAGACCCAGTACTTC.